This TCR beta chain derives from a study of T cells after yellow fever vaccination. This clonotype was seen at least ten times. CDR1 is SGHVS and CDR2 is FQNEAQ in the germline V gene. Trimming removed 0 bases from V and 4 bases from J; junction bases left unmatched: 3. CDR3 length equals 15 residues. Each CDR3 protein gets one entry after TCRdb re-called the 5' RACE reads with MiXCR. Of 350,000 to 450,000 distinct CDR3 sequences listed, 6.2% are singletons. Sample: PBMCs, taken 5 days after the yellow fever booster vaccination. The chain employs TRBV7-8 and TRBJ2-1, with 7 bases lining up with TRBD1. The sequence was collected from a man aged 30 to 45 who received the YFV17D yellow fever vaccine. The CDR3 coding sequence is TGTGCCAGCAGCTTAGCCGGGACAGTATACAATGAGCAGTTCTTC. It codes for CASSLAGTVYNEQFF.